A single TCR beta chain is shown here with its context. Its antigen remains unknown. This sample includes further DNA sequences coding for the same CDR3. The sample originates from a study of cytomegalovirus exposure and HLA in healthy donors. The wider study: The study's early data release held some 85 million unique TCRs from HLA-typed donors. Broader study findings: In a later analysis, HLA-C alleles had the fewest associated TCRs, DRB1 alleles the most. A later analysis reported that several of the most significant clusters appeared to be linked to common viral pathogens, among them Epstein-Barr virus.

PCR was performed using 60 Vbeta and 13 Jbeta primers. Clones were sequenced by immunoSEQ multiplex PCR, and TCRdb holds only the in-frame ones, with some missing. The sample lists about 190,000 clones; almost 75% were seen once. J was trimmed by 0 bases and V by 5 bases; bases with no gene match: 6. Germline assignment: CDR1 SGHVS and CDR2 FNYEAQ. CDR3 length equals 15 residues. The source of this sequence is a woman aged 25 to 45 in good health and CMV-seropositive. Material for sequencing was PBMCs. The rearrangement uses TRBV7-6 and TRBJ2-7; the match to TRBD1 covers 8 bases. CDR3 in amino acids: CASSVSGQVSYEQYF. In DNA, the CDR3 is TGTGCCAGCAGCGTCTCGGGACAGGTCTCCTACGAGCAGTACTTC.